These 11 T cell receptor beta chains originate from one sample sequenced in a study of blood T cells in healthy people across ages. For the second PCR, which ran for 7 to 11 cycles, a sample-barcoded 5' primer and a J-beta primer mix were used. MiXCR was run by TCRdb on the 5' RACE reads, yielding one entry per CDR3 protein. The sample lists hundreds of thousands of distinct CDR3 sequences, 20% to 25% occurring once. The same data also went into a second study, on T cells of mothers and their children.

The sequencing input was blood. Receptor source: a boy aged 10-17 years in good health.

This clonotype was detected a few times. This chain links TRBV28 with TRBJ2-3; D not certain. CDR1 and CDR2 from the germline V gene are MDHEN and SYDVKM. The ends were cut back, 1 base at V and 0 bases at J, with 14 bases in the middle. The CDR3 runs 17 residues. The CDR3 loop is CASSLFPLRPSTDTQYF. The CDR3 region has the DNA TGTGCCAGCAGTTTATTCCCCCTGCGTCCAAGCACAGATACGCAGTATTTT.

This clonotype was found a few times. V gene TRBV20-1 combines with J gene TRBJ2-1; D is possibly TRBD1 or TRBD2 (5 bases each). TRBJ2-7 matches the DNA end more closely, so the J call is doubtful. This CDR3 region has 16 residues. Germline values: CDR1 DFQATT, CDR2 SNEGSKA (reference sequence). DNA for the CDR3: TGCAGTGCCCCCTGGGACGAACCCTCCAACTCCTACGAGCAGTACTTC. Its translation is CSAPWDEPSNSYEQYF.

The J gene is TRBJ2-1, the V gene TRBV13, with 11 bases aligning to TRBD2. The CDR3 has 15 residues. The germline gives CDR1 PRHDT, CDR2 FYEKMQ (reference sequence). V lost 5 bases to trimming and J lost 7 bases; unmatched junction nucleotides: 7. CDR3 nucleotides: TGTGCCAGCAGCCTCGGGGGACTAGCGGAGAATGAGCAGTTCTTC. Translating gives CASSLGGLAENEQFF.

The chain recombines TRBV28 with TRBJ2-5, with D unclear. V lost 4 bases, J lost 5 bases, and 5 bases lay in between. The CDR3 is made up of 11 amino acids. Germline CDR1 MDHEN, CDR2 SYDVKM. CDR3 nucleotides: TGTGCCAGCAGTTACATTGAGACCCAGTACTTC. Translated, it gives CASSYIETQYF.

This clonotype has a handful of counts. The V gene is TRBV28, the J gene TRBJ1-5; tentative D call: TRBD1 (6 bases). Germline CDR1 MDHEN, CDR2 SYDVKM. This CDR3 spans 16 amino acids. Trimming took off 6 bases at V and 3 bases at J, with 18 bases between the two ends. The CDR3 nucleotides are TGTGCCAGCAGCACAGGGCGGCGGGGGTACAATCAGCCCCAGCATTTT. Protein product: CASSTGRRGYNQPQHF.

In the case of this clonotype: One end of the junction does not line up with germline, which may come from a read error. This chain joins TRBV20-1 and TRBJ1-1; D ambiguous. The germline gives CDR1 DFQATT, CDR2 SNEGSKA (reference sequence). The CDR3 runs to 12 residues. CDR3 in DNA: TGCGGTGCTAGAGATCTCGGCACTGAAGCTTTCTTT. Its protein is CGARDLGTEAFF.

This clonotype was found a few times. The rearrangement uses TRBV7-2 and TRBJ2-3, with 7 nucleotides matching TRBD1. Germline CDR1 reads SGHTA; CDR2 reads FQGNSA. The CDR3 runs to 16 residues. Trimming at V came to 5 bases and at J to 0 bases, leaving 8 bases not matched to a gene. As DNA, the CDR3 is TGTGCCAGCAGCCGGGGACAGACGTCTAGCACAGATACGCAGTATTTT. It translates to CASSRGQTSSTDTQYF.

The rearrangement uses TRBV7-6 and TRBJ2-3; 9 bases map to TRBD1. Trimming cost V 5 bases and J 3 bases; bases outside gene matches: 9. This CDR3 has 16 amino acids. The germline V gene has CDR1 SGHVS and CDR2 FNYEAQ. The CDR3 is CASSRRTGDVTDTQYF. CDR3 DNA sequence: TGTGCCAGCAGCCGCCGGACAGGGGATGTTACAGATACGCAGTATTTT. Using reference TRBV7-6 and TRBJ2-3 for the parts outside the CDR3, the full variable domain is GAGVSQSPRYKVTKRGQDVALRCDPISGHVSLYWYRQALGQGPEFLTYFNYEAQQDKSGLPNDRFSAERPEGSISTLTIQRTEQRDSAMYRCASSRRTGDVTDTQYFGPGTRLTVL.

The rearrangement uses TRBV5-6 and TRBJ2-1; D gene ambiguous. The length of the CDR3 is 18 residues. Germline assignment: CDR1 SGHDT and CDR2 YYEEEE. Trimming stripped 0 bases from V and 4 bases from J, with 20 bases between. The CDR3 spells CASSLGLVLGQHYNEQFF. The CDR3, as DNA: TGTGCCAGCAGCTTGGGCTTGGTTCTCGGGCAGCATTACAATGAGCAGTTCTTC. Together with reference TRBV5-6 and TRBJ2-1, the CDR3 gives the full variable domain: DAGVTQSPTHLIKTRGQQVTLRCSPKSGHDTVSWYQQALGQGPQFIFQYYEEEERQRGNFPDRFSGHQFPNYSSELNVNALLLGDSALYLCASSLGLVLGQHYNEQFFGPGTRLTVL.

The rearrangement uses TRBV7-2 and TRBJ2-7, with 9 nucleotides matching TRBD2. The J call is in doubt because the DNA end fits TRBJ2-1 better. The V gene's germline CDR1 is SGHTA and CDR2 FQGNSA. The CDR3 length is 14 residues. CDR3 nucleotide sequence: TGTGCCACGGACTCGCGGGGGGGGTACAATGAGCAGTTCTTC. Amino acids: CATDSRGGYNEQFF.

This CDR3 reads CASSGGQGDIQYF. DNA for the CDR3: TGTGCCAGCAGCGGCGGACAGGGAGACATTCAGTACTTC. The chain uses TRBV9 and TRBJ2-4, with TRBD1 identical over 8 bases. Germline CDR1 reads SGDLS; CDR2 reads YYNGEE. The CDR3 has 13 residues. V was clipped by 3 bases and J by 8 bases; unmatched bases: 4.